This paragraph reports one T cell receptor (beta chain). Antigen unknown. The TCRbeta library incorporated unique molecular identifiers. TCRdb analysed the PCR reads with MiXCR anew, one entry per CDR3 protein. The sample has approximately 250,000 distinct CDR3 sequences; around 25% are singletons. This entry is derived from a study of T-cell reconstitution after alpha-beta-depleted transplantation in children. Study conclusions and caveats: At around two months after transplant, the alpha-beta T cells were reportedly derived from several hundred expanded clones that came from non-depleted graft cells. Day-60 TCRbeta diversity that was high in some patients was derived from surviving recipient T cells and thymic progenitors. It was newly produced T cells that mostly accounted for T-cell counts and diversity one year after transplant.

The CDR3 covers 15 residues. V was shortened by 2 bases and J by 3 bases, with 13 bases between the two germline ends. This TCR was recovered from a girl aged 2-10 years with Fanconi anemia, due to receive a stem cell transplant. This rearrangement joins TRBV5-7 to TRBJ2-3, with TRBD1 as a possible D gene (7 bases). TRBV5-7 is flagged as an ORF with uncertain function. Sample: PBMCs, taken before TCRalphabeta/CD19-depleted stem cell transplant. CDR3 DNA sequence: TGTGCCAGCAGCTTTAGGAGGGGGCGGACAGATACGCAGTATTTT. It translates to CASSFRRGRTDTQYF.